The rows below give T cell receptor beta chains drawn from one sample of a study of shared clonotypes between healthy human individuals. TCRdb keeps only in-frame clones here, not all; method: immunoSEQ multiplex PCR. Among over 850,000 clones, about 84% were seen once, and the ten largest hold 0.5% to 0.6%. Sequenced input: memory CD4+ T cells from PBMCs. The receptors derive from a man younger than 35 in good health. Some clones in this sample may be carry-over from other donors' samples. Each CDR3 is given with its conserved first and last residue. A D gene is named only where the DNA matches it firmly. Clone sizes are given selectively: once, few, many, or a class where the clone is expanded.

>TRBV7-2|.|.|TRBJ1-2
CASSLEGLGYGYTF
TGTGCCAGCAGCTTAGAAGGGCTCGGCTATGGCTACACCTTC
>TRBV28|TRBD1|few|TRBJ2-7
CASSPNRGKGVSYEQYF
TGTGCCAGCAGTCCCAACAGGGGGAAGGGGGTCTCCTACGAGCAGTACTTC
>TRBV29-1|.|.|TRBJ2-1
CSAGSHEQFF
TGCAGCGCTGGGAGCCACGAGCAGTTCTTC
>TRBV4-1|.|few|TRBJ2-1
CASSIPGRTGHEQFF
TGCGCCAGCAGTATACCGGGACGGACCGGCCATGAGCAGTTCTTC
>TRBV11-3|.|.|TRBJ2-1
CASSVYLGEQFF
TGTGCCAGCAGCGTATACCTTGGTGAGCAGTTCTTC
>TRBV28|.|.|TRBJ2-7
CASTLQITYEQYF
TGTGCCAGCACGCTTCAGATTACCTACGAGCAGTACTTC
>TRBV30|.|.|TRBJ2-5
CAWSVFVGPWEQYF
TGTGCCTGGAGTGTATTCGTAGGACCGTGGGAGCAGTACTTC
>TRBV10-2|.|.|TRBJ2-2
CASSVKGANTGELFF
TGCGCCAGCAGTGTCAAGGGGGCGAACACCGGGGAGCTGTTTTTT
>TRBV15|.|.|TRBJ2-1
CATSRDWVRAAIWDNEQFF
TGTGCCACCAGCAGAGATTGGGTCAGGGCAGCAATATGGGACAATGAGCAGTTCTTC
>TRBV2|TRBD1|few|TRBJ2-7
CASPGTGREQYF
TGTGCCAGCCCCGGGACAGGGCGTGAGCAGTACTTC
>TRBV7-2|.|.|TRBJ1-2
CASSSHYGYTF
TGTGCCAGCAGCTCTCACTATGGCTACACCTTC
>TRBV19|.|.|TRBJ2-3
CASRSRIIPTDTQYF
TGTGCCAGTAGGAGCCGAATTATACCCACAGATACGCAGTATTTT
>TRBV11-2|TRBD2|.|TRBJ2-5
CASSPGGREETQYF
TGTGCCAGCAGCCCGGGCGGGAGGGAAGAGACCCAGTACTTC
>TRBV28|.|.|TRBJ2-7
CASSFVGVGYEQYF
TGTGCCAGCAGTTTTGTAGGGGTAGGGTACGAGCAGTACTTC
>TRBV7-2|.|.|TRBJ2-3
CASSLGPRETDTQYF
TGTGCCAGCAGCTTGGGTCCCAGGGAGACAGATACGCAGTATTTT
>TRBV6-6|.|.|TRBJ1-1
CASRDHGADTEAFF
TGTGCCAGCAGGGATCATGGGGCGGACACTGAAGCTTTCTTT
>TRBV5-1|TRBD1|.|TRBJ2-3
CASSPQPGTGDNTQYF
TGCGCCAGCAGCCCACAGCCAGGGACAGGGGACAATACGCAGTATTTT
>TRBV21-1|.|.|TRBJ2-1
CASSKAPGGSSYNEQFF
TGTGCCAGCAGCAAAGCACCCGGGGGGAGCTCCTACAATGAGCAGTTCTTC
>TRBV30|TRBD2|.|TRBJ2-2
CAWRASGSTGELFF
TGTGCCTGGAGAGCTAGCGGGAGCACCGGGGAGCTGTTTTTT